This T cell receptor beta chain was identified during a study of blood T cell repertoires in COVID-19. About the research overall: COVID-19 samples collected from the United States, Italy and Spain covered acute and convalescent phases. In each case, the material was cDNA or gDNA derived from T cells, B-cell-depleted T cells, or PBMCs.

Original processing methods: Cell counts per sample came from amplifying reference gene primers. TCRdb's copy holds only in-frame clones and misses some; the assay was immunoSEQ multiplex PCR. V and J calls plus clone size are reproduced from that table; the DNA served to infer D and trimming. The table lists approximately 170,000 clones, about 85% of them singletons. The V and J ends lost 8 bases and 2 bases respectively, with 21 bases between them. The CDR3 is 16 residues long. Germline V gene lookup returns CDR1 LNHDA and CDR2 SQIVND (reference sequence). The sample holds a few counts of this clone.

The receptor was isolated from a man at least 80 years old with COVID-19, enrolled during active disease. The chain combines TRBV19 with TRBJ1-1; maybe TRBD1 (6 bases). The sequencing input was peripheral blood. The CDR3, as DNA: TGTGCCAGTTCCCGTCGAGGGGGTTTTATTAACACTGAAGCTTTCTTT. This translates into CASSRRGGFINTEAFF.